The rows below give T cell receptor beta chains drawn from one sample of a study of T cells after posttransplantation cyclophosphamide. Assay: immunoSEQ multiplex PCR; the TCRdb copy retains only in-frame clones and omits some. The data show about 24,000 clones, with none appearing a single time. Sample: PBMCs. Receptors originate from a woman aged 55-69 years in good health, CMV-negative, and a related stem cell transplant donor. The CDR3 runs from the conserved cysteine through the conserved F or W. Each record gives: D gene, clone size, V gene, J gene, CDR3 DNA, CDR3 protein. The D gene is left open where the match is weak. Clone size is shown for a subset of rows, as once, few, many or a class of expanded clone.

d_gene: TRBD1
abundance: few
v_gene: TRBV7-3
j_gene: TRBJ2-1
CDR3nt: TGTGCCAGCAGCATAACTCCGGGACAGGGTATCCATGAGCAGTTCTTC
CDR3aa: CASSITPGQGIHEQFF

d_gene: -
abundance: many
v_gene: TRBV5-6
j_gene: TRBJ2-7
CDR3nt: TGTGCCAGCAGCCGTAGAACGACGGGGAGCTCCTACGAGCAGTACTTC
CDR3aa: CASSRRTTGSSYEQYF

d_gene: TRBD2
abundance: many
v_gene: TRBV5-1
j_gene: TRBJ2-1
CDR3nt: TGCGCCAGCACTCAAGTCCAGCGGGGGGTCAATGAGCAGTTCTTC
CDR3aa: CASTQVQRGVNEQFF

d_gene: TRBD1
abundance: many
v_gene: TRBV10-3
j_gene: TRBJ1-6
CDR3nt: TGTGCCATCAGGGGGACAGAGAATTCACCCCTCCACTTT
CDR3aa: CAIRGTENSPLHF

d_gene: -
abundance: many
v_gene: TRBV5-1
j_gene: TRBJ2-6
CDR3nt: TGCGCCAGCAGCTTGGAAGGGGCCGGGGCCAACGTCCTGACTTTC
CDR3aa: CASSLEGAGANVLTF

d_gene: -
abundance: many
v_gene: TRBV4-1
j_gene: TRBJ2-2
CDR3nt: TGCGCCAGCAGCGCGACAGAAACCGGGGAGCTGTTTTTT
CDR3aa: CASSATETGELFF

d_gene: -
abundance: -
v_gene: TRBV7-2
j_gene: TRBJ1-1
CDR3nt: TGTGCCAGCAGCTTAGTGGGGGCGCACACTGAAGCTTTCTTT
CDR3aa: CASSLVGAHTEAFF

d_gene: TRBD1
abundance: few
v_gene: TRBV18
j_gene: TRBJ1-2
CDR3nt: TGTGCCAGCTCTCCCCGGGACAGGGGGCGTAAGCCTAACTATGGCTACACCTTC
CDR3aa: CASSPRDRGRKPNYGYTF

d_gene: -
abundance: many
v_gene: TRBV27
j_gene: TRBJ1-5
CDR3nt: TGTGCCAGCAGTGACGGGTTTAGCAATCAGCCCCAGCATTTT
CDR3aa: CASSDGFSNQPQHF

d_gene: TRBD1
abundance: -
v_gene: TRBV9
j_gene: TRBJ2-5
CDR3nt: TGTGCCAGCAGCGTAGAGACAGGGGCTCAAGAGACCCAGTACTTC
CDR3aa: CASSVETGAQETQYF

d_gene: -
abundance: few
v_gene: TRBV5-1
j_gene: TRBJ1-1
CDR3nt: TGCGCCAGCAGCTTGGACACACTAGGCACTGAAGCTTTCTTT
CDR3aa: CASSLDTLGTEAFF

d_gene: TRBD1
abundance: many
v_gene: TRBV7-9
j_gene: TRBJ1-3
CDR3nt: TGTGCCAGCAGCTCGGACAGGGTCTCTGGAAACACCATATATTTT
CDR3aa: CASSSDRVSGNTIYF

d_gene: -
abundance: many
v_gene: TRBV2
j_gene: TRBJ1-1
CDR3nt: TGTGCCAGCAGTGAACCGGGGACTGAAGCTTTCTTT
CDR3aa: CASSEPGTEAFF

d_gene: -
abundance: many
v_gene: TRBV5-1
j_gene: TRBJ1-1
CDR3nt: TGCGCCAGCAGCTTGGCAGGGAACACTGAAGCTTTCTTT
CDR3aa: CASSLAGNTEAFF

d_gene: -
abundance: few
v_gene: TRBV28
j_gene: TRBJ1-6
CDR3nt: TGTGCCAGCAGTTTCACAGGTTTAAGCTCCTATAATTCACCCCTCCACTTT
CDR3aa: CASSFTGLSSYNSPLHF

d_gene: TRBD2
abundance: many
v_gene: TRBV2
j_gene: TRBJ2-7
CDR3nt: TGTGCCAGGGGGGGACTAGCGGCGACCTACGAGCAGTACTTC
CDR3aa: CARGGLAATYEQYF

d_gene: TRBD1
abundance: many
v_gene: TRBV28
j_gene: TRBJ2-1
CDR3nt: TGTGCCAGCAGCTCACAGGGGCATATTTACAATGAGCAGTTCTTC
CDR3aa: CASSSQGHIYNEQFF

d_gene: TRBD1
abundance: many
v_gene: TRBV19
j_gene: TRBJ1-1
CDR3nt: TGTGCCAGTAGTATAGCCGCAACAGGGGGCTACACTGAAGCTTTCTTT
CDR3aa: CASSIAATGGYTEAFF

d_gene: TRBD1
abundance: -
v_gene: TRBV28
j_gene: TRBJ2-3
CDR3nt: TGTGCCAGCAGTCCCCTGGACAGGGGCACCTTAGATACGCAGTATTTT
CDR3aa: CASSPLDRGTLDTQYF

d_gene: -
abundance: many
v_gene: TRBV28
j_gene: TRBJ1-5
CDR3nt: TGTGCCAGCGGATCAGGGAAGGTGGATCAGCCCCAGCATTTT
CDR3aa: CASGSGKVDQPQHF

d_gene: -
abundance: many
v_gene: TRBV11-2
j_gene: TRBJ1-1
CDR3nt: TGTGCCAGCAGCTTAGACGGCGGAGAAGCTTTCTTT
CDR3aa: CASSLDGGEAFF

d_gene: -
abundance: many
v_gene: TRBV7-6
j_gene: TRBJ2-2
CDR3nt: TGTGCCAGCAGCTTAAGCTACGCGAACACCGGGGAGCTGTTTTTT
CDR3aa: CASSLSYANTGELFF

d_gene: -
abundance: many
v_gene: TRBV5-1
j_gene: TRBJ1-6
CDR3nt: TGCGCCAGCAGCCCGTCGTTCTCGGGGGAATCACCCCTCCACTTT
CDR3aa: CASSPSFSGESPLHF

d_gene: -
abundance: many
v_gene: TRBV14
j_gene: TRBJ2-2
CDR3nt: TGTGCCAGCAGCCAATCAGGGACCGGGGAGCTGTTTTTT
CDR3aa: CASSQSGTGELFF

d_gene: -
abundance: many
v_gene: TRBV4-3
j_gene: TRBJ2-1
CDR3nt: TGCGCCAGCAGCCAAACTCGGGGATTTGCGGGTGAGCAGTTCTTC
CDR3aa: CASSQTRGFAGEQFF

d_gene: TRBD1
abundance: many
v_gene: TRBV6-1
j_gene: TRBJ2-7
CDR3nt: TGTGCCAGCAGGGCGGACAGGCTGAGCTCCTACGAGCAGTACTTC
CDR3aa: CASRADRLSSYEQYF

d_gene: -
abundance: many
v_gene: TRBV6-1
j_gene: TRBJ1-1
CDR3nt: TGTGCCAGCAGTGAAGACTCCATGAACACTGAAGCTTTCTTT
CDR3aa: CASSEDSMNTEAFF

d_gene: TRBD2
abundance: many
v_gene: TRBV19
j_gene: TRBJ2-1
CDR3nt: TGTGCCAGTAGTAATCCGGGAGGGCGCTCCTACAATGAGCAGTTCTTC
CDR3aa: CASSNPGGRSYNEQFF

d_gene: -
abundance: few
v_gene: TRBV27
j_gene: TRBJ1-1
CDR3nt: TGTGCCAGCAGTTTATCGGCCGGGAAGAAAGAAGCTTTCTTT
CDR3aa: CASSLSAGKKEAFF

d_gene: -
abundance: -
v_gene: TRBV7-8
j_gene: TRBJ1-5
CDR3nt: TGTGCCAGCAGCAGATATGGACAGTGGGACAATCAGCCCCAGCATTTT
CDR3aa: CASSRYGQWDNQPQHF

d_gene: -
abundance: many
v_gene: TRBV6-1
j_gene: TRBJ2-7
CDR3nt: TGTGCCAGCAGTGAAGAAGTTAGTAAGAACGAGCAGTACTTC
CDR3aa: CASSEEVSKNEQYF

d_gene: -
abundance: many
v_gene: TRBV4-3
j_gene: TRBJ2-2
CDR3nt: TGCGCCAGCAGCCCTTCATCAGGGGAAGACACCGGGGAGCTGTTTTTT
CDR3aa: CASSPSSGEDTGELFF

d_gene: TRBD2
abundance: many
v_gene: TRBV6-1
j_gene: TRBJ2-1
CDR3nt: TGTGCCCACGGGAGGGGGGGACCAAATGAGCAGTTCTTC
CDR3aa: CAHGRGGPNEQFF